The TCR beta chain described here comes from a study of control samples from healthy donors and cancer patients. Profiled with immunoSEQ multiplex PCR; TCRdb holds only in-frame clones, not every one. The sample shows about 200,000 clones, around 90% of them seen only once. Trimming took off 4 bases at V and 4 bases at J, with 8 bases between the two ends. The germline CDR1 and CDR2 sequences are LGHDT and YNNKEL (reference sequence). The CDR3 contains 13 residues. Sequenced: blood. The chain uses TRBV3-1 (or the pseudogene TRBV3-2) and TRBJ1-5; D remains unclear. The sequence was obtained from a man aged 25 to 40 in good health. CDR3 DNA sequence: TGTGCCAGCAGCCCCTACCGGAATCAGCCCCAGCATTTT. Protein product: CASSPYRNQPQHF.